Listed below are T cell receptor beta chains from one sample, sequenced in a study of blood T cell repertoires in COVID-19. Assay: immunoSEQ multiplex PCR; the TCRdb copy retains only in-frame clones and omits some. The profile shows around 98,000 clones, around 75% of them singletons. Sample: peripheral blood. The receptors originated from a man between 65 and 85 years old with acute or convalescent COVID-19. Both conserved end residues are part of each CDR3. The D gene is left open where the match is weak. Clone size is not always given. Where it is, it says once, few, many or a class for expanded clones.

V	size	D	CDR3
TRBV18	-	TRBD1	CASSPPFQGARETQYF
TRBV7-8	-	-	CASSLGLAQSEKLFF
TRBV6-2/TRBV6-3	-	-	CASSLLPTLAGGDQPQHF
TRBV11-3	-	-	CASSPRGSGANVLTF
TRBV7-2	-	-	CASSPRQGHKVEAFF
TRBV7-2	-	TRBD1	CASSLDRGTDTQYF
TRBV27	few	TRBD1	CASRTGDAGELFF
TRBV27	-	-	CASRFSWDTVQYF
TRBV2	-	-	CASRWAQLNTGELFF
TRBV3-1/TRBV3-2	-	TRBD2	CASSQSGRYEQYF
TRBV27	-	TRBD1	CASSFPGQAIYGYTF
TRBV4-3	-	-	CASSQDLGVNIQYF
TRBV6-2/TRBV6-3	-	TRBD2	CASSYAGASIQYF
TRBV19	-	TRBD1	CASRTGGWDGYTF
TRBV6-5	few	TRBD2	CASSTGLAGSYEQYF
TRBV19	-	-	CASSLSLVSDGYTF
TRBV3-1/TRBV3-2	few	TRBD1	CASSRLLRTGYGYTF
TRBV7-8	-	-	CASSAEILGSYNEQFF
TRBV28	-	TRBD2	CASTGAGTTYLSYEQYF
TRBV14	-	-	CASSPGSNQPQHF
TRBV27	-	TRBD2	CASSLFSLSGGRITGELFF
TRBV2	once	TRBD2	CASRGLAGGQETQYF
TRBV11-2	-	-	CASSFSLGNTIYF
TRBV12-5	-	TRBD2	CASGSGLAGVVDTQYF
TRBV4-2	-	-	CASSQAARGSQETQYF
TRBV5-1	-	-	CASSFLTGGVYEQYF
TRBV27	few	-	CASSLTGLYNEQFF
TRBV6-2/TRBV6-3	-	-	CASTPGGTAYEQYF
TRBV28	-	TRBD1	CASSLVNRGNIQYF
TRBV9	-	-	CASSISSRGGADYGYTF
TRBV5-5	-	-	CASSLWANSYNEQFF
TRBV28	-	-	CASRDEGVWGTDTQYF
TRBV6-1	-	-	CASKRDTSPDTQYF
TRBV14	-	TRBD2	CASSLGLAGAAGELFF
TRBV6-4	-	TRBD1	CASSGDRGQGYTF
TRBV24-1	-	TRBD1	CATSPRRGTGLFF
TRBV16	-	TRBD1	CASSWTGGVLAGELFF
TRBV12-3/TRBV12-4	-	-	CASSSRSRQPQHF
TRBV6-5	-	-	CASSYTLSRTEAFF
TRBV4-3	many	-	CASSQGLQVNTEAFF
TRBV28	-	TRBD2	CASSPAASGSYNEQFF
TRBV19	-	-	CASRDLGYGNTIYF
TRBV19	-	TRBD1	CASSMGQGTYQETQYF
TRBV9	-	TRBD2	CASSVPFTGEGQNEQFF
TRBV5-1	-	-	CASSPTGGLGYGYTF